The clone carrying this TCR beta chain was detected only once. Its target is unknown. Germline-derived CDR1 and CDR2 are SNHLY and FYNNEI. Trimming took off 3 bases at V and 10 bases at J, with 4 bases between the two ends. CDR3 length: 11 amino acids. This specimen belongs to a study of CD8+ T cells in alopecia areata. Study-level findings and limits: Scalp samples also yield sequences of resident alphabeta T cells from normal skin. As there was one nonresponder, how baseline CD8+ expansion relates to response remains uncertain.

Treatment described: oral pan-JAK inhibitor, 5-10 mg twice daily. Extraction and reverse transcription of RNA yielded cDNA as the sequencing template. Data came from immunoSEQ multiplex PCR; TCRdb stores just in-frame clones and leaves some out. The table has about 120,000 clones, 56% seen once; the top ten hold about 3.2%. The clonotype originates from a human donor with alopecia areata. The V and J genes are TRBV2 and TRBJ1-6, with D hard to call. The source material was CD4+ T cells sorted from blood, sampled at week 24, from a patient treated with tofacitinib. CDR3 loop: CASSDRSPLHF. The CDR3 DNA sequence: TGTGCCAGCAGTGACCGGTCACCCCTCCACTTT.